This is a list of T cell receptor beta chains from one sample in a study of T-cell memory formation after mild COVID-19. TCRdb analysed the 5' RACE reads with MiXCR anew, one entry per CDR3 protein. The data show roughly 240,000 distinct CDR3 sequences, with approximately 15% seen just once and around 2% held by the top ten. The sequencing input was PBMCs or a T cell subset sorted from them (not recorded which). These receptor sequences come from an adult woman who had mild COVID-19 (a few samples of this study predate the infection). Cell type and time point are not known. The CDR3 runs from the conserved cysteine through the conserved F or W. D genes are given only for firm matches. Clone size is given for some rows only: seen once, a few or many times, or a class if the clone is expanded.

clone size	V gene	D gene	J gene	CDR3 DNA	CDR3 protein
few	TRBV20-1	NA	TRBJ1-5	TGCAGTGCTGCCAGCAACAATCAGCCCCAGCATTTT	CSAASNNQPQHF
NA	TRBV7-6	TRBD2	TRBJ2-7	TGTGCCAGCAGCCCTAGGGCCCTGGGCGGGGGGGAGCAGTACTTC	CASSPRALGGGEQYF
many	TRBV4-3	NA	TRBJ2-1	TGCGCCAGCAGCCAACAACTAGCTTATGAGCAGTTCTTC	CASSQQLAYEQFF
NA	TRBV2	NA	TRBJ1-5	TGTGCCAGCAGCTCCGAGCCCGGACTGATGAATCAGCCCCAGCATTTT	CASSSEPGLMNQPQHF
few	TRBV29-1	NA	TRBJ2-3	TGCAGCGTTGAAGAGGCCAGGGCCCTAAAGGATACGCAGTATTTT	CSVEEARALKDTQYF
few	TRBV5-1	NA	TRBJ2-3	TGCGCCAGCAGCTATGGAGGCGGGGACGGGAAAGATACGCAGTATTTT	CASSYGGGDGKDTQYF
NA	TRBV10-3	TRBD1	TRBJ2-6	TGTGCCATCAGTGCTGGGGACAGCCCTCTCTCTGGGGCCAACGTCCTGACTTTC	CAISAGDSPLSGANVLTF
NA	TRBV5-4	NA	TRBJ1-1	TGTGCCAGCAACCCCGTACATGGGGCCCCGAACACTGAAGCTTTCTTT	CASNPVHGAPNTEAFF
few	TRBV7-3	NA	TRBJ1-1	TGTGCCAGCAGCTTAAAAGGGGATACTGAAGCTTTCTTT	CASSLKGDTEAFF
NA	TRBV24-1	TRBD1	TRBJ1-2	TGTGCCACCAGTGACAGGACAGGGGGCTATGGCTACACCTTC	CATSDRTGGYGYTF
NA	TRBV7-8	TRBD1	TRBJ1-5	TGTGCCAGCAGCCCCGGGACAGGGGGTATAAATCAGCCCCAGCATTTT	CASSPGTGGINQPQHF
NA	TRBV30	TRBD1	TRBJ2-3	TGTGCCTGGGACAGGGGGCGAGGAGATACGCAGTATTTT	CAWDRGRGDTQYF
NA	TRBV7-7	NA	TRBJ2-5	TGTGCTAGCAGCTTAGGGGACCTCCAGACCCAGTACTTC	CASSLGDLQTQYF
few	TRBV7-9	NA	TRBJ1-6	TGTGCCAGCAGCCCGCGGGGGCCAGGGGAAAGGTCACCCCTCCACTTT	CASSPRGPGERSPLHF
few	TRBV3-1	NA	TRBJ1-5	TGTGCCAGCAGCCAAGAGTACCGCAATCAGCCCCAGCATTTT	CASSQEYRNQPQHF
NA	TRBV5-1	TRBD1	TRBJ1-3	TGCGCCAGCAGCTCTCAGGCACAGGGGTCTGGAAACACCATATATTTT	CASSSQAQGSGNTIYF
many	TRBV6-2/TRBV6-3	NA	TRBJ1-2	TGTGCCAGCAATGGCAGGGCGTATGGCTACACCTTC	CASNGRAYGYTF
many	TRBV5-1	NA	TRBJ2-5	TGCGCCAGCAGAGCAGGGTTAAGAGAGACCCAGTACTTC	CASRAGLRETQYF
NA	TRBV11-1	NA	TRBJ2-3	TGTGCCAGCAGCCCGGGTTGGGGAGTTACGCAGTATTTT	CASSPGWGVTQYF
NA	TRBV18	NA	TRBJ2-1	TGTGCCAGCTCACCCCCAGCCCTTTTACGCTACAATGAGCAGTTCTTC	CASSPPALLRYNEQFF
NA	TRBV13	NA	TRBJ2-2	TGTGCCAGCAGCTTAGGTCACCAGAACACCGGGGAGCTGTTTTTT	CASSLGHQNTGELFF
many	TRBV9	NA	TRBJ2-5	TGTGCCAGCAGCGTACAGGGCCAGGGTAAAGAGACCCAGTACTTC	CASSVQGQGKETQYF
few	TRBV24-1	TRBD2	TRBJ2-3	TGTGCCACCAGTGACGCCGGACTAGCCACAGATACGCAGTATTTT	CATSDAGLATDTQYF
NA	TRBV7-2	TRBD2	TRBJ2-5	TGTGCCAGCAGCTCCGGACTAGCGGGAATGGAGACCCAGTACTTC	CASSSGLAGMETQYF
NA	TRBV5-1	TRBD1	TRBJ2-1	TGCGCCAGCAGCTTGGCTGGGACAGGCAATCTCTACAATGAGCAGTTCTTC	CASSLAGTGNLYNEQFF
NA	TRBV6-1	NA	TRBJ1-5	TGTGCCAGCAGCCTGCTCCATAGCAGGTCCCAGCATTTT	CASSLLHSRSQHF
few	TRBV9	NA	TRBJ2-1	TGTGCCAGCAGCGTAGATGGATCTTACCACAATGAGCAGTTCTTC	CASSVDGSYHNEQFF
few	TRBV15	NA	TRBJ1-5	TGTGCCACCAGCTTAGGGACGGTAAATCAGCCCCAGCATTTT	CATSLGTVNQPQHF
NA	TRBV6-5	NA	TRBJ2-1	TGTGCCAGCGGGGGGACGGGAGTTGGCAATGAGCAGTTCTTC	CASGGTGVGNEQFF
few	TRBV6-5	NA	TRBJ1-1	TGTGCCAGCAGCCCGGCACAGGGACGAACTGAAGCTTTCTTT	CASSPAQGRTEAFF
few	TRBV5-1	NA	TRBJ2-7	TGCGCCAGCAGCTTGGATTTTGGGCGGGCCTACGAGCAGTACTTC	CASSLDFGRAYEQYF
few	TRBV7-7	TRBD2	TRBJ2-5	TGTGCTAGCAGCTTGGCCGGGACTAGCGGATCGGAGACCCAGTACTTC	CASSLAGTSGSETQYF
NA	TRBV5-1	TRBD2	TRBJ2-5	TGCGCCAGCAGCTTCGCCAGCGGGGGGTCTCAAGAGACCCAGTACTTC	CASSFASGGSQETQYF
few	TRBV19	NA	TRBJ1-1	TGTGCCAGTAGCAATCTTGCCATGAACACTGAAGCTTTCTTT	CASSNLAMNTEAFF
few	TRBV20-1	NA	TRBJ2-7	TGCAGTGCCTTAAACAGGGTTTTTGGGAACGAGCAGTACTTC	CSALNRVFGNEQYF